Listed below are T cell receptor beta chains from one sample, sequenced in a study of blood T cell repertoires in COVID-19. The repertoire was sequenced with immunoSEQ multiplex PCR; TCRdb's copy has only in-frame clones and lacks some. The sample has fewer than 250,000 clones, roughly 84% seen once. The specimen was peripheral blood. The receptors were sampled from a man aged 30-40 years with active or convalescent COVID-19. Each CDR3 is given with its conserved first and last residue. A D gene is named only where the DNA matches it firmly. A clone size is listed for some rows: how often the clone was seen (once, few, many), or a class if it is expanded.

cdr3_length	clone_size	v_call	j_call	d_call	cdr3_nt	cdr3_aa
12	NA	TRBV5-6	TRBJ1-2	NA	TGTGCCAGCAGCTCGGACATCTATGGCTACACCTTC	CASSSDIYGYTF
17	NA	TRBV18	TRBJ1-1	TRBD1	TGTGCCAGCTCACCACCCGGACAGGGCTCCATGAACACTGAAGCTTTCTTT	CASSPPGQGSMNTEAFF
13	few	TRBV4-3	TRBJ1-3	NA	TGCGCCAGCAGCCCAGGGGCTGGAAACACCATATATTTT	CASSPGAGNTIYF
15	few	TRBV19	TRBJ1-5	NA	TGTGCCAGTAGTCTAGGACAGTCGGGCAATCAGCCCCAGCATTTT	CASSLGQSGNQPQHF
13	NA	TRBV11-3	TRBJ2-3	NA	TGTGCCAGCAGCTTAGGGGGGGCAGATACGCAGTATTTT	CASSLGGADTQYF
13	once	TRBV5-1	TRBJ1-2	TRBD1	TGCGCCAGCAGCACCAGGGGGAACTATGGCTACACCTTC	CASSTRGNYGYTF
18	NA	TRBV28	TRBJ1-2	TRBD1	TGTGCCAGCACAAGTTTTATGGGACAGGCTCCACAAAACTATGGCTACACCTTC	CASTSFMGQAPQNYGYTF
12	NA	TRBV11-2	TRBJ2-7	NA	TGTGCCAGCAGCTTTGGAGGCTACGAGCAGTACTTC	CASSFGGYEQYF
13	once	TRBV29-1	TRBJ1-5	TRBD1	TGCAGCGTTGCGACAGGGGTGAATCAGCCCCAGCATTTT	CSVATGVNQPQHF
16	NA	TRBV28	TRBJ2-3	TRBD2	TGTGCCAGCAGTTCTCCGGGCGGGGGGGCTCCAGATACGCAGTATTTT	CASSSPGGGAPDTQYF
15	NA	TRBV27	TRBJ1-1	TRBD1	TGTGCCAGCAGTTTATCACCCAGGGGGGACACTGAAGCTTTCTTT	CASSLSPRGDTEAFF
12	NA	TRBV28	TRBJ1-1	NA	TGTGCCAGCCGACAGGTGAACACTGAAGCTTTCTTT	CASRQVNTEAFF
14	NA	TRBV30	TRBJ2-7	TRBD1	TGTGCCTGGAGCCCCGGACAGGGGGGAGACGAGCAGTACTTC	CAWSPGQGGDEQYF
13	NA	TRBV28	TRBJ2-1	NA	TGTGCCAGCAGTTTGGGCAAAGACAGAACTCGGTTCTTC	CASSLGKDRTRFF
15	NA	TRBV19	TRBJ2-1	NA	TGTGCCAGTAGTATTTCTGTGAGCTCCTACAATGAGCAGTTCTTC	CASSISVSSYNEQFF
13	NA	TRBV12-3/TRBV12-4	TRBJ1-5	NA	TGTGCCAGCAGTTTATACCCGGCGGCGCCCCAGCATTTT	CASSLYPAAPQHF
17	few	TRBV18	TRBJ1-6	NA	TGTGCCAGCTCACCACCGGCAGGGCCCTCCTATAATTCACCCCTCCACTTT	CASSPPAGPSYNSPLHF